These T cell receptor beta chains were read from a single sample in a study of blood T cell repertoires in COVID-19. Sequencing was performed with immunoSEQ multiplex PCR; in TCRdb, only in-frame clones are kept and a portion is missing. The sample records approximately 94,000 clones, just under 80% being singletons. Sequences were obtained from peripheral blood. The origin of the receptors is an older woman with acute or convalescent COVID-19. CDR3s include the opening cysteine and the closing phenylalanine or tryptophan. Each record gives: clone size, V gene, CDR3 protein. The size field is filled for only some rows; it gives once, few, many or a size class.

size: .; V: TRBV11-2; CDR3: CASSSDREGIVFF
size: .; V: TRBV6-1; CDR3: CASSEARTGQTSRRLYGYTF
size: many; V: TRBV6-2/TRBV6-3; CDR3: CASSYSLQGGTEAFF
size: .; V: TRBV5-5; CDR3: CASLFSGTDITDTQYF
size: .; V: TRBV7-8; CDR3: CASSRGGIGNTIYF
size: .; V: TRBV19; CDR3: CASKFGSTEAFF
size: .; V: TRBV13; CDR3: CASGQGIYYGYTF
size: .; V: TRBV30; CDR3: CAWEGRDRVRAFF
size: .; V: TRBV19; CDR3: CASSIDGEDRAFLHF
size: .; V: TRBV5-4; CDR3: CASRKDRDGRNEQFF
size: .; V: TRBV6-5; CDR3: CASSLIAYNSPLHF
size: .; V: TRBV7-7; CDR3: CASSPGTESYEQYF
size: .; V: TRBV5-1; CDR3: CASSSGGQETQYF
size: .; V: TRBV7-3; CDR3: CASSPGLAGSGEQFF
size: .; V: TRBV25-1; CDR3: CASSYKDTSSGNTIYF
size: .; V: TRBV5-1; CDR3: CASSAGQGHAEAFF
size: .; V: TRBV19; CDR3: CASSIPTETNYGYTF
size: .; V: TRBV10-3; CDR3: CAISDLGQGDNQPQHF
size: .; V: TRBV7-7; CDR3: CASSLDWGDEQYF
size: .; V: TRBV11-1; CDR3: CASSLAHGPLNEQFF
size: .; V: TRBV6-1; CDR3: CASSEMGQTNYGYTF
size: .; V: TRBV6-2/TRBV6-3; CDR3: CASSYSFTNQPQHF
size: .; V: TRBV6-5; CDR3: CASRAGQETQYF
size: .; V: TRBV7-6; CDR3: CASSPGTGSLGVTEAFF
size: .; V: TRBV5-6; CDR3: CASSLERTGGVFSNSPLHF
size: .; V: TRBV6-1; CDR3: CASSEGGAYEQYF
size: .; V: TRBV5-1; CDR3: CASSLDGQGQGYGYTF
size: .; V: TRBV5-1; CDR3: CASSLDGTGLETQYF
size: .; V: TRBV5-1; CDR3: CASSPKEGNYNGYTF
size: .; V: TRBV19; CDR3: CASSTRDRGNEQFF
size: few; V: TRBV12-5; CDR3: CASGLGWATNTGELFF
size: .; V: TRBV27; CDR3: CASSLLADTEAFF
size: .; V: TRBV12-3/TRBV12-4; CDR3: CASSLGQGVGYTF
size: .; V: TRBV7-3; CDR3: CASSLRDSPNTEAFF
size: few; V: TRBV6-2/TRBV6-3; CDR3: CASSPDGAARNIQYF
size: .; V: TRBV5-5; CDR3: CASSLDTLVNYGYTF
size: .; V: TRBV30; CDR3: CAWTAGLNYGYTF
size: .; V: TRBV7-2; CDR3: CASSPGGTKNYGYTF
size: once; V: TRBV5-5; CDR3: CASSLRDGSFNEQFF
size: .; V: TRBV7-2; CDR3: CASSPLRGQNNSPLHF
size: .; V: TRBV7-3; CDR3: CASSSQLAGGRDEQFF
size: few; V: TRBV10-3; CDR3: CAIGGATYGYTF
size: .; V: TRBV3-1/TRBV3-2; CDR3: CASSPRRDYEQYF
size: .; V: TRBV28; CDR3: CASSLGGTGGREKLFF
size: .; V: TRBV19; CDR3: CASSMGQSYGYTF
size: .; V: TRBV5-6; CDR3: CASRRQVNTEAFF
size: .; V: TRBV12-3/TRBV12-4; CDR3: CASSRGGETQYF
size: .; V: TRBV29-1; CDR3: CSVEITGAEAFF
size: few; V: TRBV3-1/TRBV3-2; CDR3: CASSQATRGEQFF
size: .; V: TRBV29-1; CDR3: CSVQGSNQPQHF